One sample yielded the 5 T cell receptor beta chains listed below, sequenced in a study of Ad26.COV2.S vaccination and SARS-CoV-2 variants (dated by TCRdb to the early 2020s). The label giving this sample's treatment or condition can be read as: 19 received Ad26.COV2.S at low or high dose, single or two shots; about 5 received placebo; per-sample allocation not given. Repertoires of vaccine and placebo recipients were sequenced from samples taken on day 63 after the first injection. Library method: the immunoSEQ multiplex PCR assay. TCRdb holds this immuneACCESS table with in-frame rearrangements only. Some clones are missing; in checked studies, unresolved V genes explain under half, and the rest has no known cause. This sample has 440,000 or so clones in its table, and 80% to 95% of those were observed once. The ten largest clones take up about 4.1% of the sample. Sequences were derived from peripheral blood, sampled in a trial of Ad26.COV2.S vaccine versus placebo. These receptor sequences come from a person aged 18 to 65 who received the Ad26.COV2.S COVID-19 vaccine or a placebo.

The chain uses TRBV4-3 and TRBJ2-1; TRBD2 matches 13 bases. Germline trimming cut 1 base from V and 8 bases from J; bases unmatched to any gene: 2. CDR1 LGHNA and CDR2 YSLEER come from the germline V gene. The CDR3 covers 15 residues. The CDR3 region is CASSQVTSGRDEQFF. CDR3 DNA: TGCGCCAGCAGCCAAGTTACTAGCGGGAGGGATGAGCAGTTCTTC.

The chain has TRBV27 and TRBJ1-2; the match to TRBD1 covers 8 bases. From germline, CDR1 is MNHEY and CDR2 SMNVEV (reference sequence). The CDR3 sequence is 14 residues long. Losses at the gene ends were 8 bases for V and 4 bases for J; bases not matched to a gene: 9. Here the CDR3 reads CASRMTGVGYGYTF. CDR3 nucleotides: TGTGCCAGCCGGATGACAGGGGTCGGCTATGGCTACACCTTC.

The genes are TRBV6-4 and TRBJ1-6; D remains unclear. V dropped 0 bases and J dropped 5 bases, with 8 bases sitting between them. The CDR3 has 15 amino acids. Germline CDR1 and CDR2: MRHNA and SNTAGT. CDR3 in amino acids: CASSDSPDNNSPLHF. The CDR3 region has the DNA TGTGCCAGCAGTGACTCGCCTGACAATAATTCACCCCTCCACTTT.

The chain is built from TRBV4-2 and TRBJ2-5; 14 bases fit TRBD2. This CDR3 has 19 amino acids. J was trimmed by 4 bases and V by 1 base; bases with no gene match: 11. Germline V gene data show CDR1 as LGHNA and CDR2 as YNFKEQ. CDR3 nucleotide sequence: TGTGCCAGCAGCCAAGGAGGGACTAGCGGGAGAGGGGGGGGAGAGACCCAGTACTTC. This sequence encodes CASSQGGTSGRGGGETQYF.

This clone has a handful of counts. The chain employs TRBV14 and TRBJ2-5; no clear D gene. The CDR3 consists of 13 residues. V was shortened by 4 bases and J by 3 bases, with 9 bases between the two germline ends. The V gene's germline CDR1 is SGHDN and CDR2 FVKESK. The CDR3 is CASSRGLKETQYF. For the CDR3, the DNA is TGTGCCAGCAGCCGCGGCCTCAAAGAGACCCAGTACTTC.